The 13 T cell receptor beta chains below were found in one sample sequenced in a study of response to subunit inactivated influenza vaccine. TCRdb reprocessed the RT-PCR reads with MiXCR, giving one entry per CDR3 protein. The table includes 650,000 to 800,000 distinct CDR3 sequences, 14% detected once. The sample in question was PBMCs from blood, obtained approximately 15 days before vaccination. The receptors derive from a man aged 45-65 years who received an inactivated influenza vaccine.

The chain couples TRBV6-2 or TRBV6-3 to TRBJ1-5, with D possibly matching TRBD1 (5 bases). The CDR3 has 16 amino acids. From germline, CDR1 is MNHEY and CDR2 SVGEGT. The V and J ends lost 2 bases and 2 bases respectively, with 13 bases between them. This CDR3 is CASSYARAFGNQPQHF. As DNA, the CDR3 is TGTGCCAGCAGTTACGCCAGGGCTTTCGGCAATCAGCCCCAGCATTTT.

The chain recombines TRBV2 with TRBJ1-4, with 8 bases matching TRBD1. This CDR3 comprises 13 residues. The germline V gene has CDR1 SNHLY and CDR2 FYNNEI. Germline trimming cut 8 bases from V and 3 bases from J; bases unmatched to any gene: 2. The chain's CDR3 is CASQGQANEKLFF. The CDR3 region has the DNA TGTGCCAGCCAGGGACAGGCTAATGAAAAACTGTTTTTT.

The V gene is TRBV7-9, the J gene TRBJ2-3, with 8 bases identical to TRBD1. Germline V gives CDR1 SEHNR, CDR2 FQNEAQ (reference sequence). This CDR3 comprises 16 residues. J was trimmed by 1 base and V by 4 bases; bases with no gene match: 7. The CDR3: CASSSDRAIGTDTQYF. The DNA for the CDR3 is TGTGCCAGCAGCTCGGACAGGGCCATTGGCACAGATACGCAGTATTTT.

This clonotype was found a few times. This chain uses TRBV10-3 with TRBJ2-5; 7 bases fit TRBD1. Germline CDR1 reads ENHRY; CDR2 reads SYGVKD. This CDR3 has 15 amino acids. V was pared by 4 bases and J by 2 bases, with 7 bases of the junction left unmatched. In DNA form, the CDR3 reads TGTGCCATCAGTGTAGGGACAGCCAGACAAGAGACCCAGTACTTC. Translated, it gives CAISVGTARQETQYF.

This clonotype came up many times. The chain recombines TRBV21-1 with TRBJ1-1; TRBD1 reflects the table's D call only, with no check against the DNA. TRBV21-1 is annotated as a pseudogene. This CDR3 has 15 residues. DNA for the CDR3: TGTGCCAGCAGCAAGGGTCGGACAGCGAACACTGAAGCTTTCTTT. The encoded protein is CASSKGRTANTEAFF.

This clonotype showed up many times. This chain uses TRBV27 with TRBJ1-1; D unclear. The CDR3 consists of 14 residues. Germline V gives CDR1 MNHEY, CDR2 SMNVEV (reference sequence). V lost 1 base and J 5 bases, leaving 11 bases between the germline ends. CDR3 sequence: CASSLLVSGTEAFF. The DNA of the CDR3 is TGTGCCAGCAGTTTATTGGTTTCGGGGACTGAAGCTTTCTTT.

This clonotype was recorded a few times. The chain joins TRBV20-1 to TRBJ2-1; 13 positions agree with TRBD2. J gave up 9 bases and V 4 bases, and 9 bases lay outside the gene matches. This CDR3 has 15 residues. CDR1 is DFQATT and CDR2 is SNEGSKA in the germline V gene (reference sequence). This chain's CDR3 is CSAMLTSGGPGEQFF. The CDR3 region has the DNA TGCAGTGCTATGTTGACTAGCGGGGGGCCTGGTGAGCAGTTCTTC.

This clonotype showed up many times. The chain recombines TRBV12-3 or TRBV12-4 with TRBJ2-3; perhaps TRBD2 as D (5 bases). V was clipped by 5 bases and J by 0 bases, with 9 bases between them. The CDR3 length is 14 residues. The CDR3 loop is CASSERFSTDTQYF. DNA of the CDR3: TGTGCCAGCAGTGAGCGGTTTAGCACAGATACGCAGTATTTT.

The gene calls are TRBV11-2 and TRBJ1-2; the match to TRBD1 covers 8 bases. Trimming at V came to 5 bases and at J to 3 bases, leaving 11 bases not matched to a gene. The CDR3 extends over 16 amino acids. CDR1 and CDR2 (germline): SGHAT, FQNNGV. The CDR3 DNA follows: TGTGCCAGCAGCAGACTTCGGGACAGGCGGTACTATGGCTACACCTTC. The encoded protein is CASSRLRDRRYYGYTF.

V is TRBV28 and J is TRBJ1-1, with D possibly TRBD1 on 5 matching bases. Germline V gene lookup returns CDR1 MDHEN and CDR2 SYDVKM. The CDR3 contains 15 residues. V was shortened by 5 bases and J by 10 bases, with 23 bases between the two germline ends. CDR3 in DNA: TGTGCCAGCAGTCTTAGACAGACCCGGGGGTCAGGAGCTTTCTTT. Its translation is CASSLRQTRGSGAFF. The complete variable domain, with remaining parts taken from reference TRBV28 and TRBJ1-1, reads DVKVTQSSRYLVKRTGEKVFLECVQDMDHENMFWYRQDPGLGLRLIYFSYDVKMKEKGDIPEGYSVSREKKERFSLILESASTNQTSMYLCASSLRQTRGSGAFFGQGTRLTVV.

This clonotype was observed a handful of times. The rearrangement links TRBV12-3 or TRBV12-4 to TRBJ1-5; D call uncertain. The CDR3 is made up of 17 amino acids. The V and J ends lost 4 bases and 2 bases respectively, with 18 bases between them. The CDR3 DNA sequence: TGTGCCAGCAGTTCTTCCATGGAGGGAGTAGGCAATCAGCCCCAGCATTTT. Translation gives CASSSSMEGVGNQPQHF.

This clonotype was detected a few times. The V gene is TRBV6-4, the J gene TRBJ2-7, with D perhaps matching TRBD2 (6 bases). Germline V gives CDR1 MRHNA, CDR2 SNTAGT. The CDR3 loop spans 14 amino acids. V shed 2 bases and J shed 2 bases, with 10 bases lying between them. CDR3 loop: CASSDGGGAYEQYF. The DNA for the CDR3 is TGTGCCAGCAGTGACGGCGGAGGGGCCTACGAGCAGTACTTC.

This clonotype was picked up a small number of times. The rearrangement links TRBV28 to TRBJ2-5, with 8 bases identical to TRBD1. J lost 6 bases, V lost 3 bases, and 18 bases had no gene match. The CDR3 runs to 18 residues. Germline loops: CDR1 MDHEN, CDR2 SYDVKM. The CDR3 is CASSFIPSDIGQGQTQYF. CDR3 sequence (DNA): TGTGCCAGCAGTTTTATTCCTTCGGATATTGGACAGGGACAGACCCAGTACTTC.